This T cell receptor (beta chain) emerged from a study of cytomegalovirus exposure and HLA in healthy donors. Study details: T cells numbering about 179 million yielded roughly 120 million unique TCR beta sequences in an earlier analysis.

V lost 0 bases, J lost 9 bases, and 10 bases lay in between. The CDR3 runs 13 residues. Germline V lookup: CDR1 SGHRS, CDR2 YFSETQ. For this clone: The antigen is undetermined.

Overall study findings and caveats: A later examination showed that TCR association rates differed by HLA locus, with DRB1 most and HLA-C fewest. There were about 160 TCR beta chains listed as cytomegalovirus-associated. Reports showed the classifier diagnosing cytomegalovirus status with high specificity and sensitivity.

A multiplex PCR was run with 60 Vbeta primers and 13 Jbeta primers. Generated by immunoSEQ multiplex PCR, the TCRdb table keeps only in-frame clones and is missing some. The sample contains under 200,000 clones, 75% to 90% of which appear only once. The chain uses TRBV5-1 and TRBJ2-1, with TRBD2 as a possible D gene (5 bases). The origin of this receptor is a woman aged 30 to 39 in good health and CMV-seronegative. What was sequenced was PBMCs. CDR3 amino acids: CASSLGGVGEQFF. The CDR3 nucleotides are TGCGCCAGCAGCTTGGGGGGAGTAGGTGAGCAGTTCTTC.